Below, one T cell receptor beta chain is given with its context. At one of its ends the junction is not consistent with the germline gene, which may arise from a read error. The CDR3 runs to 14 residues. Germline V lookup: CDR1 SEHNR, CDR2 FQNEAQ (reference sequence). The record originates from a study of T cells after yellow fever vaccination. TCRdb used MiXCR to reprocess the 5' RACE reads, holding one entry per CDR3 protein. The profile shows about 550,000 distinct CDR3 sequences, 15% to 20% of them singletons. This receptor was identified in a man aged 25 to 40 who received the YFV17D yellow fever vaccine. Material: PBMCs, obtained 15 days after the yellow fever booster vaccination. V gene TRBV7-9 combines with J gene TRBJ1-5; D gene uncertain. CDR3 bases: TGTGCCAGCAGCGAGGGAAGTGGCAACCAGCCCCAGCATTTT. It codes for CASSEGSGNQPQHF.